This T cell receptor (beta chain) was profiled in a study of blood T cell repertoires in COVID-19. Study information: COVID-19 samples, acute and convalescent, were from the United States, Italy and Spain. T cells, B-cell-depleted T cells, or PBMCs supplied cDNA or gDNA.

Study processing details: Reference gene primer amplification yielded estimated nucleated cell counts. Clones were sequenced by immunoSEQ multiplex PCR, and TCRdb holds only the in-frame ones, with some missing. The DNA was the basis for D and trimming; V, J and clone size are from that table. Seen here are 65,000 to 95,000 clones, about 88% observed once, and the top ten hold less than 15%. CDR3 length: 12 amino acids. Germline loops: CDR1 SQVTM, CDR2 ANQGSEA. V was trimmed by 6 bases and J by 3 bases, leaving 11 bases between them. This chain joins TRBV29-1 and TRBJ2-5, with D perhaps TRBD1 (6 bases). Sequenced sample: peripheral blood. The clonotype originates from a man between 65 and 79 years old with active or convalescent COVID-19. Here the CDR3 reads CSVNRAEETQYF. CDR3 bases: TGCAGCGTAAACAGGGCGGAAGAGACCCAGTACTTC.